Included here is one T cell receptor (beta chain) sequence, with context. The authors ran a second PCR of 7 to 11 cycles using a sample-barcoded 5' primer and a J-beta primer mix. Via MiXCR, TCRdb re-called the 5' RACE reads, giving one row per CDR3 protein. The sample records about 640,000 distinct CDR3 sequences, 25% to 35% being singletons. Extracted total RNA amounted to at least 5.5 micrograms for each sample. The data stem from a study of blood T cells in healthy people across ages. This clonotype was sampled from a woman of 80 years or more in good health. The sequencing sample was made of blood.

DNA for the CDR3: TGCGCCAGCAGCCCAAACGTAGGAATTGGGACCCAGTACTTC. Translated, it gives CASSPNVGIGTQYF. The chain employs TRBV5-1 and TRBJ2-5; D gene uncertain. This CDR3 is 14 amino acids long. The V end lost 4 bases, the J end lost 7 bases, and 17 bases lay between the germline ends. From germline, CDR1 is SGHRS and CDR2 YFSETQ. The full variable domain, completed using reference TRBV5-1 and TRBJ2-5, is KAGVTQTPRYLIKTRGQQVTLSCSPISGHRSVSWYQQTPGQGLQFLFEYFSETQRNKGNFPGRFSGRQFSNSRSEMNVSTLELGDSALYLCASSPNVGIGTQYFGPGTRLLVL.